The 15 T cell receptor beta chains below were found in one sample sequenced in a study of cytomegalovirus exposure and HLA in healthy donors. With 60 Vbeta and 13 Jbeta primers, the PCR was carried out. Produced via immunoSEQ multiplex PCR; TCRdb's table is partial and in-frame only. The sample yields 110,000 or so clones, around four fifths seen once. The material sequenced was PBMCs. Receptors originate from a middle-aged woman in good health and CMV-seropositive.

The chain uses TRBV11-1 and TRBJ2-7, with 7 bases fitting TRBD1. This CDR3 spans 13 amino acids. V shed 4 bases, J shed 0 bases, and the junction held 0 bases outside the gene matches. Germline V gives CDR1 SGHAT, CDR2 FQDESV (reference sequence). The CDR3, as DNA: TGTGCCAGCAGCTGGGACAGCTCCTACGAGCAGTACTTC. It translates to CASSWDSSYEQYF.

This chain connects TRBV2 to TRBJ1-6, with D possibly being TRBD1 (5 bases). Germline CDR1 and CDR2: SNHLY and FYNNEI. This CDR3 is built from 15 residues. Trimming left V 1 base short and J 8 bases short, with 12 bases between. This CDR3 is CASSEGVREYSPLHF. The CDR3 coding sequence is TGTGCCAGCAGTGAAGGGGTCAGGGAATATTCACCCCTCCACTTT.

The chain links TRBV5-8 to TRBJ2-5; possibly TRBD2 for D (5 bases). Looked up from germline, CDR1 is SGHTS and CDR2 is YDEGEE. Trimming removed 10 bases from V and 5 bases from J, with 24 bases in between. The CDR3 covers 15 residues. CDR3 in amino acids: CAFPTRRTDVETQYF. CDR3 sequence (DNA): TGTGCCTTTCCTACTAGACGGACGGACGTGGAGACCCAGTACTTC.

Only a few counts were recorded for this clone. The CDR3 loop reads CASSQGSLAGAGGIQYF. The CDR3 bases are TGCGCCAGCAGCCAAGGTTCCCTAGCGGGGGCCGGGGGCATTCAGTACTTC. The chain combines TRBV4-3 with TRBJ2-4; 10 nucleotides align to TRBD2. This CDR3 has 17 amino acids. With V trimmed by 1 base and J by 9 bases, 12 bases remained unmatched. CDR1 is LGHNA, CDR2 YSLEER, per germline.

The chain couples TRBV6-1 to TRBJ2-3; 10 bases align to TRBD2. This CDR3 has 18 residues. V was pared by 3 bases and J by 4 bases, with 13 bases of the junction left unmatched. Germline lookup yields CDR1 MNHNS and CDR2 SASEGT. CDR3 loop: CASSDPGLASARPDTQYF. In DNA form, the CDR3 reads TGTGCCAGCAGTGACCCGGGACTAGCGTCCGCCCGTCCAGATACGCAGTATTTT.

The genes are TRBV9 and TRBJ2-5; the match to TRBD2 covers 10 bases. Per the germline V gene, CDR1 is SGDLS and CDR2 is YYNGEE. With 0 bases clipped from V and 1 base from J, the junction kept 9 bases outside the gene matches. The CDR3 extends over 18 amino acids. The DNA for the CDR3 is TGTGCCAGCAGCGTAGGGAGCGGGGGGGCCATAGTCCAAGAGACCCAGTACTTC. It yields the protein CASSVGSGGAIVQETQYF.

This clone was observed a few times. This rearrangement joins TRBV7-2 to TRBJ1-1; TRBD1 might be the D (6 bases). The V end lost 5 bases, the J end lost 2 bases, and 9 bases lay between the germline ends. Germline V gene sequence: CDR1 SGHTA, CDR2 FQGNSA. The CDR3 runs to 13 residues. DNA of the CDR3: TGTGCCAGCAGCGCACAGGGTAACACTGAAGCTTTCTTT. Protein sequence: CASSAQGNTEAFF.

The CDR3 reads CASSPDPGGLQPQHF. The CDR3 DNA reads as TGCGCCAGCAGCCCCGACCCAGGGGGGCTACAGCCCCAGCATTTT. V is TRBV5-1 and J is TRBJ1-5; 7 positions match TRBD1. Germline CDR1 and CDR2: SGHRS and YFSETQ. The CDR3 is made up of 15 amino acids. V was pared by 4 bases and J by 7 bases, with 11 bases of the junction left unmatched.

This clone was counted only a few times. The chain has TRBV28 and TRBJ1-1; possible D gene TRBD1, 6 bases. The CDR3 has 16 residues. Germline V gene lookup returns CDR1 MDHEN and CDR2 SYDVKM. Trimming took 3 bases from V and 3 from J, leaving 17 bases between them. CDR3 region: CASSLFTGRGDTEAFF. CDR3 bases: TGTGCCAGCAGTTTGTTCACAGGGAGGGGGGACACTGAAGCTTTCTTT.

This clone was detected only a few times. The chain couples TRBV6-5 to TRBJ1-1; D not resolved. In germline, CDR1 is MNHEY, CDR2 SVGAGI. CDR3 size: 14 residues. V was pared by 7 bases and J by 0 bases, with 12 bases between. The CDR3 DNA follows: TGTGCCAGCAAAGCCTCCAATTTGAACACTGAAGCTTTCTTT. Protein: CASKASNLNTEAFF.

This clone was seen more than once but under ten times. The CDR3 sequence is CASSLGTSGMETQYF. The DNA of the CDR3 is TGTGCCAGCAGCTTAGGTACTAGCGGGATGGAGACCCAGTACTTC. This sequence joins TRBV7-9 and TRBJ2-5, with 10 bases aligning to TRBD2. Trimming at V came to 1 base and at J to 5 bases, leaving 4 bases not matched to a gene. The CDR3 is made up of 15 amino acids. The germline V gene has CDR1 SEHNR and CDR2 FQNEAQ (reference sequence).

The V gene is TRBV27, the J gene TRBJ2-5, with 12 bases that match TRBD2. J lost 5 bases, V lost 1 base, and 8 bases had no gene match. CDR1 and CDR2 (germline): MNHEY, SMNVEV (reference sequence). The CDR3 has 17 amino acids. CDR3 in DNA: TGTGCCAGCAGTTTATGGGCTAGCGGGGGGGCTTGGGAGACCCAGTACTTC. This codes for CASSLWASGGAWETQYF.

There are a few counts of this clone. The gene calls are TRBV21-1 and TRBJ1-4. TRBV21-1 is recorded as a pseudogene. The CDR3 has 15 residues. The CDR3 loop is CASSKERRVGEKLFF. In DNA form, the CDR3 reads TGTGCCAGCAGCAAAGAAAGGAGGGTGGGCGAAAAACTGTTTTTT.

The V gene is TRBV28, the J gene TRBJ2-4; 8 bases line up with TRBD2. CDR3 length: 16 amino acids. After removal of 8 bases from V and 1 base from J, the junction contained 10 bases not matched to a gene. CDR1 and CDR2 from the germline V gene are MDHEN and SYDVKM. CDR3 amino acids: CASYPRGGKAKNIQYF. Here the CDR3 DNA reads TGTGCCAGCTATCCACGGGGGGGGAAGGCCAAAAACATTCAGTACTTC.

The chain has TRBV6-1 and TRBJ2-7, with 7 nucleotides matching TRBD1. Germline values: CDR1 MNHNS, CDR2 SASEGT. The CDR3 is made up of 13 amino acids. Losses at the gene ends were 8 bases for V and 5 bases for J; bases not matched to a gene: 9. In DNA form, the CDR3 reads TGTGCCAGCTCCAGACAGGGAGTACACGAGCAGTACTTC. Protein sequence: CASSRQGVHEQYF.